This T cell receptor (beta chain) was captured in a study of graft-versus-host responses after intestinal transplantation. A word on this clone: Antigen specificity is unknown.

V was shortened by 0 bases and J by 4 bases, with 5 bases between the two germline ends. Germline V lookup: CDR1 SGHDT, CDR2 YYEEEE. CDR3 length: 13 amino acids. Clones were read by immunoSEQ multiplex PCR, and TCRdb kept only the in-frame ones, dropping some. This table holds about 71,000 clones, around 90% found once. The source of this sequence is a human donor who received an intestinal transplant. The specimen comprised unstimulated CD8+ T cells sorted from spleen or lymph node cells, sampled before intestinal transplant. The chain has TRBV5-6 and TRBJ1-5; D ambiguous. CDR3 DNA: TGTGCCAGCAGCTTGGGACAAAATCAGCCCCAGCATTTT. This sequence encodes CASSLGQNQPQHF.